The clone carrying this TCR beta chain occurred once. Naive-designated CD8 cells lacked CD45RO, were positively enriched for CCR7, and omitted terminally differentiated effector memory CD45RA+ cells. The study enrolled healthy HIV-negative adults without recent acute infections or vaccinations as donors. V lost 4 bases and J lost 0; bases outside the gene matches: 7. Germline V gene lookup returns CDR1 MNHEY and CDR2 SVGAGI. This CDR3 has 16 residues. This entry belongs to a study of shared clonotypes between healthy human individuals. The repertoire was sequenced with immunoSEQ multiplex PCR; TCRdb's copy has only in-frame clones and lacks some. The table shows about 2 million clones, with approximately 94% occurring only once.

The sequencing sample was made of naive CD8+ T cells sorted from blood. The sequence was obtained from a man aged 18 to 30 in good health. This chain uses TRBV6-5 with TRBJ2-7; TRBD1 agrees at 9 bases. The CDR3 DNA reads TGTGCCAGCAGTTCCCTGCGGGGACAGGGCTCCTACGAGCAGTACTTC. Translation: CASSSLRGQGSYEQYF.